A selection of T cell receptor beta chains follows, all from one sample in a study of PD-1 blockade in classical Hodgkin lymphoma. Libraries were prepared by immunoSEQ multiplex PCR; TCRdb keeps only in-frame clonotypes and omits some of them. The table has some 64,000 clones, 88% seen once. The sample was peripheral blood mononuclear cells (PBMCs), taken at baseline. These receptor sequences come from a human donor with classical Hodgkin lymphoma. The CDR3 runs from the conserved cysteine through the conserved F or W. Fields, in order: CDR3 DNA, CDR3 protein, J gene, clone size, D gene, V gene. A D gene is named only where the DNA matches it firmly. Not all rows give a size; the values are once, few, many and, for expanded clones, a class.

TGTGCCGGCACGGTCGGCGACTCCTACGAGCAGTACTTC	CAGTVGDSYEQYF	TRBJ2-7	.	.	TRBV11-2
TGTGCCTGTAAAGGTTCTGGGGCCAACGTCCTGACTTTC	CACKGSGANVLTF	TRBJ2-6	.	.	TRBV30
TGCGCCAGCAGCTTGGAAAGGGCAGGCGAGCAGTACTTC	CASSLERAGEQYF	TRBJ2-7	.	.	TRBV5-1
TGTGCCAGCAGTTCCGGAGGATCCTATAATTCACCCCTCCACTTT	CASSSGGSYNSPLHF	TRBJ1-6	.	.	TRBV27
TGTGCCAGCAGGATGGGTGGGGAGACCCAGTACTTC	CASRMGGETQYF	TRBJ2-5	.	.	TRBV11-2
TGTGCCAGCAGTTTCCGACTAGCGGGGGGGTACAATGAGCAGTTCTTC	CASSFRLAGGYNEQFF	TRBJ2-1	.	TRBD2	TRBV27
TGCGCCAGCAGTCAGACAGGGGCCAACTACGAGCAGTACTTC	CASSQTGANYEQYF	TRBJ2-7	.	TRBD1	TRBV5-1
TGTGCCAGCAGCCCGCCGGGACAGGGAGCCGAGACCCAGTACTTC	CASSPPGQGAETQYF	TRBJ2-5	.	TRBD1	TRBV4-2
TGTGCCAGCAGTTTATGGTTTGGGGGGAGGGGCGTCCACGAGCAGTACTTC	CASSLWFGGRGVHEQYF	TRBJ2-7	once	TRBD2	TRBV28
TGTGCCAGCTCACCAAACCGGGACAGGGGTTTCGACGAGCAGTACTTC	CASSPNRDRGFDEQYF	TRBJ2-7	.	TRBD1	TRBV18
TGTGCCAGCAGTCTGCTGGCGGGACTGGGGACCGGGGCCAACGTCCTGACTTTC	CASSLLAGLGTGANVLTF	TRBJ2-6	.	.	TRBV27
TGTGCCAGCAGCTCAGACCTGGACACATACAATGAGCAGTTCTTC	CASSSDLDTYNEQFF	TRBJ2-1	.	.	TRBV7-7
TGCGCCAGCAGCTGGGGGACAGGGAGGAACACTGAAGCTTTCTTT	CASSWGTGRNTEAFF	TRBJ1-1	.	TRBD1	TRBV5-1
TGTGCCAGCAGCCCCCCTTACACAGATACGCAGTATTTT	CASSPPYTDTQYF	TRBJ2-3	.	.	TRBV7-8
TGTGCCAGCCGAGACAGGGCGGCTGGCTACACCTTC	CASRDRAAGYTF	TRBJ1-2	.	TRBD1	TRBV6-5
TGTGCCAGCAGCGTAGAGACTCTTAGCTATGGCTACACCTTC	CASSVETLSYGYTF	TRBJ1-2	.	.	TRBV7-9
TGCAGCGTCCGATTCCGGGGCCCCTACAATGAGCAGTTCTTC	CSVRFRGPYNEQFF	TRBJ2-1	.	.	TRBV29-1
TGTGCCAGCAGCTTATGGTTACGGACTGAAGCTTTCTTT	CASSLWLRTEAFF	TRBJ1-1	.	.	TRBV7-9
TGTGCCAGCAGCTCCTTGAGCAATCAGCCCCAGCATTTT	CASSSLSNQPQHF	TRBJ1-5	few	.	TRBV5-8
TGTGCCAGCAGCCGAGATCTGGCCCTTAATGAAAAACTGTTTTTT	CASSRDLALNEKLFF	TRBJ1-4	.	.	TRBV7-9
TGCGCCAGCAGCGAGGACAGCAATTCACCCCTCCACTTT	CASSEDSNSPLHF	TRBJ1-6	.	.	TRBV10-1
TGTGCCAGCAGCTTTATTAGGGGGCCGGACGAGCAGTACTTC	CASSFIRGPDEQYF	TRBJ2-7	once	TRBD1	TRBV11-2
TGTGCCAGCAGTCCCGACAGGGTGGGCTACAATGAGCAGTTCTTC	CASSPDRVGYNEQFF	TRBJ2-1	.	TRBD1	TRBV2
TGTGCCAGCAGCCAAGGAACAGGCCTTCTCCATGGCTACACCTTC	CASSQGTGLLHGYTF	TRBJ1-2	once	.	TRBV4-2
TGTGCCAGCAGTTTAAACTTGTCGGGGGCGCGAGCTTTCTTT	CASSLNLSGARAFF	TRBJ1-1	.	.	TRBV6-6
TGTGCCTGGAGTCCCACTACGGGACAGCCCCAGCATTTT	CAWSPTTGQPQHF	TRBJ1-5	.	.	TRBV30
TGTGCCAGTAGTGTCGTGGGAGAAGAGGCTAGCACAGATACGCAGTATTTT	CASSVVGEEASTDTQYF	TRBJ2-3	once	.	TRBV19
TGTGCCAGCAGCTCCAGTAATGAGCAGTTCTTC	CASSSSNEQFF	TRBJ2-1	.	.	TRBV5-4
TGTGCCAGCAGTGAATATCTCTGGGGGACAGTTGGTGGCTACACCTTC	CASSEYLWGTVGGYTF	TRBJ1-2	.	TRBD1	TRBV25-1
TGCGCCAGCAGCCAAGAGATTGGTCTTCGGCGAGGGGATCAGCCCCAGCATTTT	CASSQEIGLRRGDQPQHF	TRBJ1-5	.	.	TRBV4-1
TGTGCCAGCAGTTACTCCGGGACACCACGAGGGGAGACCCAGTACTTC	CASSYSGTPRGETQYF	TRBJ2-5	.	.	TRBV6-5
TGCGCCAGCAGTCCTCAACAGGGGGGGAGCTCTGGAAACACCATATATTTT	CASSPQQGGSSGNTIYF	TRBJ1-3	once	TRBD1	TRBV5-1
TGTGCCAGCAGCGAGGGACAGGGAAACGAAAAACTGTTTTTT	CASSEGQGNEKLFF	TRBJ1-4	.	TRBD1	TRBV9
TGTGCCAGCAGCTCTAACAGGCGATTGAATTCACCCCTCCACTTT	CASSSNRRLNSPLHF	TRBJ1-6	once	.	TRBV6-5
TGTGCCAGTAGTACCGACAGGGGGAGCTCCTATAATTCACCCCTCCACTTT	CASSTDRGSSYNSPLHF	TRBJ1-6	.	TRBD1	TRBV19
TGTGCCAGCAGAGAGACAGGGCTGGAGGAAAAACTGTTTTTT	CASRETGLEEKLFF	TRBJ1-4	.	TRBD1	TRBV6-5
TGTGCCAGCAGCTTATTGGGCAGGGAAGATTACTACACCTTC	CASSLLGREDYYTF	TRBJ1-2	few	.	TRBV7-8
TGTGCCAGCAGCCAAGGGGGACAGGGTTTAGTTAACTATGGCTACACCTTC	CASSQGGQGLVNYGYTF	TRBJ1-2	.	TRBD1	TRBV7-7
TGTGCCAGCAGCTTTCGGGGGGCCCCCTACGAGCAGTACTTC	CASSFRGAPYEQYF	TRBJ2-7	.	.	TRBV12-1
TGTGCCAGCAGCTTGCTACAGGGGGGAGATACGCAGTATTTT	CASSLLQGGDTQYF	TRBJ2-3	.	TRBD1	TRBV5-5
TGTGCCAGCAGCCAAGGCGGACAGGGGCACGAGCAGTACTTC	CASSQGGQGHEQYF	TRBJ2-7	.	TRBD1	TRBV4-2
TGCGCCAGCAGCTCGGCCGGACAGGGTGATGGCTACACCTTC	CASSSAGQGDGYTF	TRBJ1-2	.	TRBD1	TRBV5-1
TGTGCCAGCAGTGACTCCCCCGTAGGGGGGGGCAACACCGGGGAGCTGTTTTTT	CASSDSPVGGGNTGELFF	TRBJ2-2	.	.	TRBV6-4
TGCAGCGTTGGAGGGGGGCGCTTTCTCACTGAAGCTTTCTTT	CSVGGGRFLTEAFF	TRBJ1-1	.	.	TRBV29-1
TGTGCCAGCAGCTTAGATGTCCGCGAGCTAGAGGTCGGCTACACCTTC	CASSLDVRELEVGYTF	TRBJ1-2	.	.	TRBV7-9
TGTGCCAGCAGCTCGGGACAGGGGGGGAGACCCCTCCACTTT	CASSSGQGGRPLHF	TRBJ1-6	few	TRBD1	TRBV7-6
TGTGCCAGCAACTCGCGGTTGGTACCGCGGCATTTT	CASNSRLVPRHF	TRBJ1-5	.	.	TRBV21-1
TGTGCCAGCGGCCCGACTAGCGGGGCCCTCTACAATGAGCAGTTCTTC	CASGPTSGALYNEQFF	TRBJ2-1	.	TRBD2	TRBV25-1
TGTGCCAGCAGCTTCCCTAGGACAGGGGGCTACGAGCAGTACTTC	CASSFPRTGGYEQYF	TRBJ2-7	.	TRBD1	TRBV7-6
TGTGCCAGCAGCTCAGAGTGGGACCCTAACACCGGGGAGCTGTTTTTT	CASSSEWDPNTGELFF	TRBJ2-2	.	.	TRBV5-6
TGTGCCAGCAGCCAAGGCCAAGAAGATACGCAGTATTTT	CASSQGQEDTQYF	TRBJ2-3	.	.	TRBV9
TGTGCCAGCAGCAGTGGACAGGGGGCGAACACTGAAGCTTTCTTT	CASSSGQGANTEAFF	TRBJ1-1	.	TRBD1	TRBV7-9